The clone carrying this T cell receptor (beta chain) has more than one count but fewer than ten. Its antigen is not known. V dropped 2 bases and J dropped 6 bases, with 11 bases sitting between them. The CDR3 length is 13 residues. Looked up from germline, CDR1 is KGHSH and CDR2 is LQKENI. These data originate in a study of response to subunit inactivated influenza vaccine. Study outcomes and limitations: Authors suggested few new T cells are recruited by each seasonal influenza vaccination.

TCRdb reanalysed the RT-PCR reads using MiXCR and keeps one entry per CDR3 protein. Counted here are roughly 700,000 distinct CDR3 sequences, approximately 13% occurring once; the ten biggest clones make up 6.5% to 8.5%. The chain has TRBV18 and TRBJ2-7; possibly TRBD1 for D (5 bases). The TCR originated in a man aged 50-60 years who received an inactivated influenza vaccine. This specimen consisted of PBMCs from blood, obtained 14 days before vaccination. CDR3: CASSPAGFVEQYF. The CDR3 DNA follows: TGTGCCAGCTCACCAGCAGGGTTTGTCGAGCAGTACTTC.